This TCR beta chain was found in a study of T cell responses to AZD1222 COVID-19 vaccine. Overall study results and limits: Most donors were white British and more were female, and clonal diversity was possibly underestimated.

The assay was immunoSEQ multiplex PCR, and TCRdb's table has in-frame clones only and misses some. The sample has about 120,000 clones; 90% to 95% are singletons. In its sample, this clone was seen once. Its antigen is undetermined. The trim removed 0 bases at V and 5 bases at J, leaving 6 bases unmatched. The CDR3 is 15 amino acids. Germline-derived CDR1 and CDR2 are SGHNT and YYREEE (reference sequence). The sequence was obtained from an adult who received the AZD1222 COVID-19 vaccine. The specimen was peripheral blood, collected 28 days after the second AZD1222 dose. V is TRBV5-4 and J is TRBJ2-5; 8 bases align to TRBD2. CDR3 coding DNA: TGTGCCAGCAGCTTGGCAAGCGGGAGATTGGAGACCCAGTACTTC. The encoded protein is CASSLASGRLETQYF.